This TCR beta chain came from a study of cytomegalovirus exposure and HLA in healthy donors. Trimming removed 8 bases from V and 1 base from J, with 5 bases in between. Looked up from germline, CDR1 is MNHEY and CDR2 is SVGAGI. The CDR3 totals 12 residues. TCRdb keeps only in-frame clones here, not all; method: immunoSEQ multiplex PCR. Among under 250,000 clones listed, over 80% were seen once. The clonotype originates from a woman in her late teens or twenties in good health and CMV-seronegative. The chain couples TRBV6-5 to TRBJ1-4; D not resolved. Sequencing was carried out using PBMCs. Here the CDR3 reads CASLGTNEKLFF. CDR3 DNA: TGTGCCAGCCTGGGAACTAATGAAAAACTGTTTTTT.